These T cell receptor beta chains were read from a single sample in a study of beta chain features in type 1 diabetes. Profiled with immunoSEQ multiplex PCR; TCRdb holds only in-frame clones, not every one. Of some 240,000 clones listed, approximately 16% are singletons. Sequencing was done on a sample of naive CD4+ T cells from blood. All receptors derive from a man younger than 45 with type 1 diabetes. CDR3s include the opening cysteine and the closing phenylalanine or tryptophan. A D gene is named only where the DNA matches it firmly. A clone size is listed for some rows: how often the clone was seen (once, few, many), or a class if it is expanded.

V gene	J gene	clone size	D gene	CDR3 DNA	CDR3 protein
TRBV6-6	TRBJ2-7	NA	NA	TGTGCCAGCGCGAGATCCTACGAGCAGTACTTC	CASARSYEQYF
TRBV14	TRBJ2-5	few	NA	TGTGCCAGCAGCCGCGGGATGCAAGAGACCCAGTACTTC	CASSRGMQETQYF
TRBV29-1	TRBJ2-5	few	NA	TGCAGCGTTGAAGAAGCCCCAGAAGAGACCCAGTACTTC	CSVEEAPEETQYF
TRBV9	TRBJ2-5	NA	TRBD1	TGTGCCAGCAGCGTAGGAGGGGGCGCGGAGACCCAGTACTTC	CASSVGGGAETQYF
TRBV27	TRBJ2-7	few	NA	TGTGCCAGCAGTTTAGTCTATACCGACAGGAGAGACTTC	CASSLVYTDRRDF
TRBV13	TRBJ2-2	few	NA	TGTGCCAGCAGATTTTTCGGCGGGGAGCTGTTTTTT	CASRFFGGELFF
TRBV10-3	TRBJ2-7	NA	TRBD1	TGTGCCGTACAGACAGGGGGTATCTCCTACGAGCAGTACTTC	CAVQTGGISYEQYF
TRBV9	TRBJ2-5	NA	TRBD2	TGTGCCAGCAGCGCGACAGGGACTAGCGTAGAGACCCAGTACTTC	CASSATGTSVETQYF
TRBV4-2	TRBJ1-4	few	NA	TGTGCCAGCAGCCAAGAAGAGAGTGTAGCAAAACTGTTTTTT	CASSQEESVAKLFF
TRBV28	TRBJ2-7	NA	NA	TGTGCCAGCAGCTCCAGCTACGAGCAGTACTTC	CASSSSYEQYF
TRBV30	TRBJ2-3	NA	TRBD2	TGTGCCTGGAGACCCCCTAGCGGCGGCACAGATACGCAGTATTTT	CAWRPPSGGTDTQYF
TRBV4-2	TRBJ1-1	few	TRBD1	TGTGCCAGCAGCCCGGGACAGGGAGCTTTCTTT	CASSPGQGAFF
TRBV7-2	TRBJ2-1	few	NA	TGTGCCAGCACCACGCACCTTAAGCGCGATGAGCAGTTCTTC	CASTTHLKRDEQFF
TRBV21-1	TRBJ2-3	few	NA	TGTGCCAGCAGCTCCTTCCCCGGGTCGACTACTACGGGGGGAGATACGCAGTATTTT	CASSSFPGSTTTGGDTQYF
TRBV18	TRBJ2-3	NA	NA	TGTGCCAGCTCCACAGGTCCCACAGATACGCAGTATTTT	CASSTGPTDTQYF
TRBV13	TRBJ1-3	NA	NA	TGTGCCAGCAGCCCGAGACAGTTACGAATCTCTAGAAACACCATATATTTT	CASSPRQLRISRNTIYF
TRBV5-6	TRBJ2-1	NA	NA	TGTGCCAGCAGCCGCGACTCCGTTGATGAGCAGTTCTTC	CASSRDSVDEQFF
TRBV20-1	TRBJ2-1	NA	NA	TGCAGTGCTAGCGTCGGAAAACAGTTCTTC	CSASVGKQFF
TRBV4-1	TRBJ2-1	few	TRBD2	TGCGCCAGCAGGCGACTAGCGGGAAAAGGTTATGAGCAGTTCTTC	CASRRLAGKGYEQFF
TRBV30	TRBJ1-3	NA	NA	TGTGCCTGGAGTGTACGAGAGTTAGAGGGAAACACCATATATTTT	CAWSVRELEGNTIYF
TRBV4-3	TRBJ2-1	NA	NA	TGCGCCAGCAGCCGGGCAAGGGGTAACAATGAGCAGTTCTTC	CASSRARGNNEQFF
TRBV7-2	TRBJ2-1	few	TRBD2	TGTGCCAGCAGCTTAGAACTAGCGGGAGTGGGCAATGAGCAGTTCTTC	CASSLELAGVGNEQFF
TRBV7-2	TRBJ2-7	NA	TRBD2	TGTGCCAGCAGCTTCGGGACTAGCGGGAGCGACGAGCAGTACTTC	CASSFGTSGSDEQYF
TRBV7-2	TRBJ2-3	NA	TRBD2	TGTGCCAGCAGCTTAAGCGGGAGGGGCACAGATACGCAGTATTTT	CASSLSGRGTDTQYF
TRBV2	TRBJ1-1	NA	NA	TGTGCCAGCAGCGACTATAACACTGAAGCTTTCTTT	CASSDYNTEAFF
TRBV30	TRBJ2-2	few	NA	TGTGCCTGGAGTGGCGGGGGCAACACCGGGGAGCTGTTTTTT	CAWSGGGNTGELFF
TRBV4-1	TRBJ2-2	once	NA	TGCGCCAGCAGCCGGGACACCGTAAGGTCCCCCGGGGAGCTGTTTTTT	CASSRDTVRSPGELFF
TRBV29-1	TRBJ1-1	few	NA	TGCAGCGTTCGCGGGCTCCGCATGAACACTGAAGCTTTCTTT	CSVRGLRMNTEAFF
TRBV13	TRBJ1-1	NA	NA	TGTGCCAGCAGCCCATCAAGGAGGAACACTGAAGCTTTCTTT	CASSPSRRNTEAFF
TRBV29-1	TRBJ2-3	NA	NA	TGCAGCGTTTTGGGGACAACTAGCACAGATACGCAGTATTTT	CSVLGTTSTDTQYF
TRBV4-3	TRBJ2-3	NA	NA	TGCGCCAGCAGCCAAGATTGGAAGAGCACAGATACGCAGTATTTT	CASSQDWKSTDTQYF
TRBV29-1	TRBJ2-7	NA	TRBD1	TGCAGCGTCGTCGGGACAGGCTTCTCCGAGCAGTACTTC	CSVVGTGFSEQYF
TRBV7-3	TRBJ2-1	NA	NA	TGTGCCAGCAGTTTATTAGCGGCCTCCTACAATGAGCAGTTCTTC	CASSLLAASYNEQFF
TRBV6-1	TRBJ2-5	few	NA	TGTGCCAGCAGTGGACCGTCCTATAAGACAGCGAAGTGGGAAGAGACCCAGTACTTC	CASSGPSYKTAKWEETQYF
TRBV12-5	TRBJ1-5	NA	NA	TGTGCTAGTGGGTACAGGGTGTTGGGCAATCAGCCCCAGCATTTT	CASGYRVLGNQPQHF
TRBV7-7	TRBJ2-5	NA	NA	TGTGCTACCGGTCGACTAGGTGGGATACAAGAGACCCAGTACTTC	CATGRLGGIQETQYF
TRBV6-1	TRBJ2-3	NA	NA	TGTGCCAGCAGTGAAAATGCGGGAATTGCAGATACGCAGTATTTT	CASSENAGIADTQYF
TRBV7-2	TRBJ2-3	NA	TRBD2	TGTGCCAGCAGCTTAGGAGCGGGAGGGCCGGCAGATACGCAGTATTTT	CASSLGAGGPADTQYF